The clone carrying this T cell receptor beta chain was detected only once. Its specificity is not known. The use of a sample-barcoded 5' primer and a J-beta primer mix characterized a second PCR of about 7 to 12 cycles. Each cDNA molecule was tagged by a template-switch adaptor that had 12 random nucleotides. Every sample gave at least 2.5 million paired-end reads containing CDR3. TCRdb re-called the 5' RACE reads with MiXCR, one entry per CDR3 protein. The table includes approximately 730,000 distinct CDR3 sequences, 53% detected once. These data come from a study of blood T cells in healthy people across ages. Donors were systemically healthy Caucasian individuals from Russia aged roughly 6 to 90 years. There are 12 residues in the CDR3. The V and J ends lost 4 bases and 7 bases respectively, with 12 bases between them. Looked up from germline, CDR1 is SGHRS and CDR2 is YFSETQ. General observations from the study: Not knowing donor CMV status may have confounded expanded clonotype changes.

The TCR was taken from a man older than 75 in good health. Sequencing used blood. The chain has TRBV5-1 and TRBJ2-7; TRBD2 might be the D (5 bases). CDR3 sequence (DNA): TGCGCCAGCAGCGGGAGCCACAATGAGCAGTACTTC. Protein sequence: CASSGSHNEQYF.